Listed below are T cell receptor beta chains from one sample, sequenced in a study of blood T cell repertoires in COVID-19. The method was immunoSEQ multiplex PCR; TCRdb's version includes in-frame clones alone and lacks a portion of them. In the table there are approximately 150,000 clones, 75% to 85% of which are singletons. Sample: peripheral blood. The receptors come from a woman aged 60-70 years with COVID-19, enrolled during active disease. Each CDR3 is given with its conserved first and last residue. The D gene is left open where the match is weak. Only part of the rows carry a size: once, few, many, or a class if the clone is expanded.

J gene: TRBJ2-2; D gene: TRBD2; clone size: NA; V gene: TRBV28; CDR3 protein: CASIENSGRAGELFF; CDR3 DNA: TGTGCCAGCATCGAGAATAGCGGGAGGGCCGGGGAGCTGTTTTTT
J gene: TRBJ1-5; D gene: NA; clone size: NA; V gene: TRBV19; CDR3 protein: CASGLATQPQHF; CDR3 DNA: TGTGCCAGTGGCCTAGCCACTCAGCCCCAGCATTTT
J gene: TRBJ1-5; D gene: NA; clone size: NA; V gene: TRBV6-2/TRBV6-3; CDR3 protein: CASSGDTGPHQPQHF; CDR3 DNA: TGTGCCAGCAGCGGCGACACAGGGCCCCATCAGCCCCAGCATTTT
J gene: TRBJ2-3; D gene: TRBD2; clone size: few; V gene: TRBV20-1; CDR3 protein: CSASIPSGGATDTQYF; CDR3 DNA: TGCAGTGCTAGTATTCCTAGCGGGGGGGCCACAGATACGCAGTATTTT
J gene: TRBJ1-3; D gene: NA; clone size: NA; V gene: TRBV2; CDR3 protein: CASSLTGGNTIYF; CDR3 DNA: TGTGCCAGCAGTTTGACAGGTGGAAACACCATATATTTT
J gene: TRBJ1-3; D gene: NA; clone size: once; V gene: TRBV5-6; CDR3 protein: CASRTGGANTIYF; CDR3 DNA: TGTGCCAGCAGGACCGGGGGGGCAAACACCATATATTTT
J gene: TRBJ2-3; D gene: TRBD1; clone size: once; V gene: TRBV6-2/TRBV6-3; CDR3 protein: CASSQTAGTGFSDTQYF; CDR3 DNA: TGTGCCAGCAGCCAAACCGCCGGGACAGGGTTTTCAGATACGCAGTATTTT
J gene: TRBJ2-7; D gene: NA; clone size: NA; V gene: TRBV30; CDR3 protein: CAWTRQPGEQYF; CDR3 DNA: TGTGCCTGGACTCGGCAACCGGGGGAGCAGTACTTC
J gene: TRBJ1-4; D gene: TRBD1; clone size: NA; V gene: TRBV6-5; CDR3 protein: CASSVRDSEIFF; CDR3 DNA: TGTGCCAGCAGCGTCCGGGACAGCGAAATTTTTTTT
J gene: TRBJ2-2; D gene: TRBD1; clone size: NA; V gene: TRBV10-2; CDR3 protein: CASSEVGQGVTGELFF; CDR3 DNA: TGCGCCAGCAGTGAGGTGGGACAGGGCGTCACCGGGGAGCTGTTTTTT
J gene: TRBJ2-3; D gene: NA; clone size: once; V gene: TRBV19; CDR3 protein: CASSRTGSTDTQYF; CDR3 DNA: TGTGCCAGTAGCCGTACGGGGAGCACAGATACGCAGTATTTT
J gene: TRBJ1-4; D gene: TRBD1; clone size: NA; V gene: TRBV19; CDR3 protein: CASSPSSGTGVRLNEKLFF; CDR3 DNA: TGTGCCAGTAGTCCTTCCTCCGGGACAGGGGTCCGCCTTAATGAAAAACTGTTTTTT
J gene: TRBJ2-1; D gene: TRBD2; clone size: NA; V gene: TRBV28; CDR3 protein: CASSSAFGGSEGEQFF; CDR3 DNA: TGTGCCAGCAGTTCAGCTTTCGGGGGGAGTGAGGGTGAGCAGTTCTTC
J gene: TRBJ2-5; D gene: TRBD2; clone size: NA; V gene: TRBV28; CDR3 protein: CASSFAGVQETQYF; CDR3 DNA: TGTGCCAGCAGTTTTGCGGGGGTCCAAGAGACCCAGTACTTC
J gene: TRBJ2-1; D gene: TRBD1; clone size: many; V gene: TRBV6-5; CDR3 protein: CASSYSRGQGSEQFF; CDR3 DNA: TGTGCCAGCAGTTACTCGAGGGGGCAGGGTAGTGAGCAGTTCTTC
J gene: TRBJ1-2; D gene: NA; clone size: once; V gene: TRBV6-5; CDR3 protein: CASSSGVHGYTF; CDR3 DNA: TGTGCCAGCAGTTCCGGGGTCCATGGCTACACCTTC
J gene: TRBJ2-3; D gene: NA; clone size: NA; V gene: TRBV7-2; CDR3 protein: CASSPLTSTDTQYF; CDR3 DNA: TGTGCCAGCAGCCCGTTGACTAGCACAGATACGCAGTATTTT
J gene: TRBJ1-1; D gene: NA; clone size: NA; V gene: TRBV7-8; CDR3 protein: CASSLVVNSHTEAFF; CDR3 DNA: TGTGCCAGCAGCTTAGTGGTGAACAGCCACACTGAAGCTTTCTTT
J gene: TRBJ2-4; D gene: TRBD2; clone size: NA; V gene: TRBV14; CDR3 protein: CASSHSGTSGRPLSRYF; CDR3 DNA: TGTGCCAGCAGCCATTCCGGGACTAGCGGGAGGCCCCTATCGCGGTACTTC
J gene: TRBJ1-5; D gene: TRBD1; clone size: NA; V gene: TRBV3-1/TRBV3-2; CDR3 protein: CASSQGTGGNNQPQHF; CDR3 DNA: TGTGCCAGCAGCCAAGGGACAGGGGGAAACAATCAGCCCCAGCATTTT
J gene: TRBJ2-1; D gene: TRBD2; clone size: NA; V gene: TRBV7-3; CDR3 protein: CASSFTFSGMNDYNEQFF; CDR3 DNA: TGTGCCAGCAGCTTCACCTTTAGCGGGATGAACGATTACAATGAGCAGTTCTTC
J gene: TRBJ2-3; D gene: NA; clone size: few; V gene: TRBV3-1/TRBV3-2; CDR3 protein: CASSQGGPTDTQYF; CDR3 DNA: TGTGCCAGCAGCCAAGGGGGCCCCACAGATACGCAGTATTTT
J gene: TRBJ2-2; D gene: TRBD1; clone size: NA; V gene: TRBV7-9; CDR3 protein: CASSFPGTGTVNTGELFF; CDR3 DNA: TGTGCCAGCAGCTTTCCAGGGACAGGGACAGTGAACACCGGGGAGCTGTTTTTT
J gene: TRBJ2-3; D gene: TRBD2; clone size: NA; V gene: TRBV11-2; CDR3 protein: CASSKRLAGAQGTQYF; CDR3 DNA: TGTGCCAGCAGCAAGAGACTAGCGGGAGCCCAGGGTACGCAGTATTTT
J gene: TRBJ1-6; D gene: NA; clone size: NA; V gene: TRBV5-1; CDR3 protein: CASSLGQLQSPLHF; CDR3 DNA: TGCGCCAGCAGCTTGGGACAGCTGCAGTCACCCCTCCACTTT
J gene: TRBJ1-1; D gene: TRBD1; clone size: NA; V gene: TRBV18; CDR3 protein: CASSPSGTGMAEAFF; CDR3 DNA: TGTGCCAGCTCACCATCCGGGACAGGGATGGCTGAAGCTTTCTTT
J gene: TRBJ1-2; D gene: NA; clone size: NA; V gene: TRBV28; CDR3 protein: CASSLDRQYGYTF; CDR3 DNA: TGTGCCAGCAGTTTAGACAGACAATATGGCTACACCTTC
J gene: TRBJ2-3; D gene: TRBD2; clone size: NA; V gene: TRBV29-1; CDR3 protein: CSVGLAETDTQYF; CDR3 DNA: TGCAGCGTTGGACTAGCGGAGACAGATACGCAGTATTTT
J gene: TRBJ2-1; D gene: NA; clone size: NA; V gene: TRBV5-5; CDR3 protein: CASSLGPGLDYNEQFF; CDR3 DNA: TGTGCCAGCAGCTTGGGACCGGGACTCGACTACAATGAGCAGTTCTTC
J gene: TRBJ2-7; D gene: NA; clone size: NA; V gene: TRBV3-1/TRBV3-2; CDR3 protein: CASSRSRDSYEQYF; CDR3 DNA: TGTGCCAGCAGCCGTTCCCGCGACTCCTACGAGCAGTACTTC
J gene: TRBJ2-5; D gene: NA; clone size: NA; V gene: TRBV28; CDR3 protein: CASSLDRQETQYF; CDR3 DNA: TGTGCCAGCAGTTTGGACAGACAAGAGACCCAGTACTTC
J gene: TRBJ2-5; D gene: TRBD1; clone size: once; V gene: TRBV24-1; CDR3 protein: CATSGGGTGGEQETQYF; CDR3 DNA: TGTGCCACCAGTGGTGGTGGGACAGGGGGCGAACAAGAGACCCAGTACTTC
J gene: TRBJ1-5; D gene: TRBD1; clone size: NA; V gene: TRBV28; CDR3 protein: CAAGRGLNQPQHF; CDR3 DNA: TGTGCCGCAGGTAGGGGGCTGAATCAGCCCCAGCATTTT
J gene: TRBJ1-4; D gene: TRBD1; clone size: NA; V gene: TRBV6-2/TRBV6-3; CDR3 protein: CASSSGQGNEKLFF; CDR3 DNA: TGTGCCAGCAGTTCGGGACAGGGGAACGAAAAACTGTTTTTT
J gene: TRBJ1-2; D gene: NA; clone size: NA; V gene: TRBV9; CDR3 protein: CASSPLTVNYGYTF; CDR3 DNA: TGTGCCAGCAGCCCCCTGACAGTTAACTATGGCTACACCTTC
J gene: TRBJ2-7; D gene: NA; clone size: NA; V gene: TRBV19; CDR3 protein: CASSIEVTALYEQYF; CDR3 DNA: TGTGCCAGTAGTATAGAAGTTACAGCCCTCTACGAGCAGTACTTC
J gene: TRBJ2-7; D gene: NA; clone size: once; V gene: TRBV4-3; CDR3 protein: CASSQVLATAEQYF; CDR3 DNA: TGCGCCAGCAGCCAAGTACTGGCAACAGCCGAGCAGTACTTC
J gene: TRBJ2-2; D gene: NA; clone size: NA; V gene: TRBV2; CDR3 protein: CASSRTANTGELFF; CDR3 DNA: TGTGCCAGCAGTCGTACTGCGAACACCGGGGAGCTGTTTTTT
J gene: TRBJ2-3; D gene: TRBD1; clone size: NA; V gene: TRBV6-5; CDR3 protein: CASRATGTADTQYF; CDR3 DNA: TGTGCCAGCAGGGCGACAGGGACGGCAGATACGCAGTATTTT
J gene: TRBJ1-5; D gene: NA; clone size: NA; V gene: TRBV4-3; CDR3 protein: CASSQAWSSGNQPQHF; CDR3 DNA: TGCGCCAGCAGCCAAGCGTGGTCTTCGGGCAATCAGCCCCAGCATTTT
J gene: TRBJ2-5; D gene: TRBD1; clone size: NA; V gene: TRBV11-2; CDR3 protein: CASSAGPGTGVETQYF; CDR3 DNA: TGTGCCAGCAGCGCGGGGCCCGGGACAGGGGTAGAGACCCAGTACTTC
J gene: TRBJ2-1; D gene: TRBD2; clone size: NA; V gene: TRBV6-5; CDR3 protein: CASSPSGRRDNEQFF; CDR3 DNA: TGTGCCAGCAGTCCTAGCGGTAGGAGAGACAATGAGCAGTTCTTC
J gene: TRBJ2-2; D gene: TRBD2; clone size: NA; V gene: TRBV3-1/TRBV3-2; CDR3 protein: CASSQVLAGAANTGELFF; CDR3 DNA: TGTGCCAGCAGCCAAGTACTAGCGGGGGCTGCGAACACCGGGGAGCTGTTTTTT
J gene: TRBJ2-5; D gene: TRBD2; clone size: NA; V gene: TRBV3-1/TRBV3-2; CDR3 protein: CASSQDRAGVWETQYF; CDR3 DNA: TGTGCCAGCAGCCAAGATCGGGCGGGGGTGTGGGAGACCCAGTACTTC
J gene: TRBJ1-1; D gene: NA; clone size: NA; V gene: TRBV21-1; CDR3 protein: CASSKALRGANTEAFF; CDR3 DNA: TGTGCCAGCAGCAAAGCGCTTAGGGGCGCAAACACTGAAGCTTTCTTT
J gene: TRBJ2-3; D gene: TRBD2; clone size: NA; V gene: TRBV11-3; CDR3 protein: CASSLAAGAPDTQYF; CDR3 DNA: TGTGCCAGCAGCTTAGCAGCGGGAGCGCCAGATACGCAGTATTTT
J gene: TRBJ2-5; D gene: TRBD2; clone size: NA; V gene: TRBV5-8; CDR3 protein: CASSLFLRGGETQYF; CDR3 DNA: TGTGCCAGCAGCTTGTTCCTGCGGGGAGGGGAGACCCAGTACTTC
J gene: TRBJ2-1; D gene: TRBD2; clone size: NA; V gene: TRBV9; CDR3 protein: CASSVKAGLASWGEQFF; CDR3 DNA: TGTGCCAGCAGCGTAAAGGCGGGACTAGCGTCCTGGGGTGAGCAGTTCTTC
J gene: TRBJ1-4; D gene: TRBD1; clone size: once; V gene: TRBV15; CDR3 protein: CATSRDGGQGNEKLFF; CDR3 DNA: TGTGCCACCAGCAGAGACGGAGGACAGGGGAATGAAAAACTGTTTTTT
J gene: TRBJ1-1; D gene: NA; clone size: NA; V gene: TRBV6-5; CDR3 protein: CASLDRAANTEAFF; CDR3 DNA: TGTGCCAGCCTGGACAGAGCAGCGAACACTGAAGCTTTCTTT
J gene: TRBJ1-2; D gene: NA; clone size: few; V gene: TRBV7-9; CDR3 protein: CATHQIEGGGNYGYTF; CDR3 DNA: TGTGCCACCCACCAGATCGAGGGCGGAGGGAACTATGGCTACACCTTC
J gene: TRBJ1-5; D gene: TRBD1; clone size: few; V gene: TRBV6-5; CDR3 protein: CASSWTGGNQPQHF; CDR3 DNA: TGTGCCAGCAGTTGGACAGGGGGGAATCAGCCCCAGCATTTT
J gene: TRBJ2-6; D gene: TRBD2; clone size: few; V gene: TRBV4-1; CDR3 protein: CASSQIPGLAGGRSGANVLTF; CDR3 DNA: TGCGCCAGCAGCCAGATCCCAGGTCTAGCGGGGGGAAGATCTGGGGCCAACGTCCTGACTTTC
J gene: TRBJ1-5; D gene: NA; clone size: NA; V gene: TRBV25-1; CDR3 protein: CASSEAGRRQPQHF; CDR3 DNA: TGTGCCAGCAGTGAGGCAGGGCGAAGACAGCCCCAGCATTTT
J gene: TRBJ2-3; D gene: TRBD2; clone size: once; V gene: TRBV3-1/TRBV3-2; CDR3 protein: CASSQDLAGGSDTQYF; CDR3 DNA: TGTGCCAGCAGCCAAGATTTGGCGGGGGGGTCAGATACGCAGTATTTT
J gene: TRBJ2-1; D gene: NA; clone size: NA; V gene: TRBV14; CDR3 protein: CASSQVYGAGQFF; CDR3 DNA: TGTGCCAGCAGCCAAGTGTACGGTGCTGGGCAGTTCTTC
J gene: TRBJ2-1; D gene: TRBD2; clone size: once; V gene: TRBV3-1/TRBV3-2; CDR3 protein: CASSRETSGGFNEQFF; CDR3 DNA: TGTGCCAGCAGCCGAGAGACTAGCGGGGGTTTTAATGAGCAGTTCTTC
J gene: TRBJ1-2; D gene: NA; clone size: NA; V gene: TRBV9; CDR3 protein: CASSPFDRLSNYGYTF; CDR3 DNA: TGTGCCAGCAGCCCCTTCGATAGACTCTCCAACTATGGCTACACCTTC
J gene: TRBJ1-5; D gene: TRBD1; clone size: once; V gene: TRBV19; CDR3 protein: CASSSTGGRNQPQHF; CDR3 DNA: TGTGCCAGTAGCTCGACAGGGGGCCGCAATCAGCCCCAGCATTTT
J gene: TRBJ2-1; D gene: TRBD1; clone size: NA; V gene: TRBV7-2; CDR3 protein: CASSTGTGTSNEQFF; CDR3 DNA: TGTGCCAGCAGCACAGGGACAGGGACCTCGAATGAGCAGTTCTTC